Described below is a single T cell receptor (beta chain) sequence and its context. Its antigen is not yet known. Per-nucleotide qualities are absent, and no much larger clonotype sits a single base away. To sequence the TCRbeta CDR3 region, genomic DNA was isolated from the sorted cells. TCRbeta CDR3 regions were sequenced using the immunoSEQ Assay. TCRdb mirrors the immuneACCESS table, restricted to in-frame sequences. Some clones are absent from its copies; in checked studies, under half trace to an unresolved V gene, and the reason for the others is unknown. The sample contains roughly 65,000 clones, roughly 87% of them found a single time. The top ten clones comprise approximately 0.37% of the sample. The germline V gene (reference sequence) supplies CDR1 DFQATT and CDR2 SNEGSKA. Including the terminal cysteine and phenylalanine, the CDR3 comprises 9 residues. Just CDR3 DNA is preserved here, 27 bases in frame from base 1. A distance of 6 bases separates the germline ends of V and J, which lose 5 bases and 8 bases respectively.

The sample comes from a study of OX40 agonist ivuxolimab in advanced cancers. The study in broad terms: The costimulatory receptor OX40 (CD134) was targeted by ivuxolimab, a fully human IgG2 agonistic monoclonal antibody. Prior anti-PD-1, anti-PD-L1 or anti-CTLA-4 therapy was permitted, and approximately 40% of dose-escalation patients had received checkpoint inhibitors. Intravenous ivuxolimab was administered to patients every 2 weeks at six dose levels: 0.01, 0.1, 0.3, 1.5, 3 and 10 mg/kg. Partial responses occurred in three dose-escalation patients: two with cutaneous melanoma and one with hepatocellular carcinoma. A male proportion of 75% to 85% and a mean age of around 60 years, ranging from about 23 to 79, were recorded for the dose-escalation cohort. The point of sequencing TCRbeta in the periphery was to test whether ivuxolimab changed TCR sequence diversity and drove clonal T-cell expansion. The monotherapy dose-escalation portion (N of about 50 patients) of the phase I ivuxolimab trial is reported in the paper. Of the 52 patients in dose escalation, around 20 had hepatocellular carcinoma, about 15 had melanoma, 9 had renal cell carcinoma and 9 had head and neck cancer. Broad study findings and their caveats: The antigen specificity of the clonally expanded peripheral T cells was not determined. After ivuxolimab, CD8+ T cells had more expanded clones than CD4+ T cells on average. At doses of 0.1 to 3.0 mg/kg, clonal expansion of both CD4+ and CD8+ T cells in blood was seen between baseline and week 6. Low levels of normalized T-cell clonal expansion were also shown by some nonresponding patients. Partial responders in the 0.1-3.0 mg/kg groups had among the lowest normalized peripheral clonal expansion, especially among CD8+ T cells.

The trial excluded patients who had a history of autoimmune disease or were on systemic immunosuppression. In every dose cohort, peripheral blood was drawn for TCR sequencing at baseline, cycle 4 day 1, and cycle 7 day 1. The samples were taken from a phase I, first-in-human, multicenter, open-label dose-escalation trial of ivuxolimab. The trial enrolled adults with locally advanced or metastatic head and neck squamous cell, hepatocellular, melanoma or renal cell carcinoma. Before TCR sequencing, CD4+ T cells and CD8+ T cells from peripheral blood were sorted into separate populations. The origin of this receptor is an adult with an advanced solid tumor such as melanoma, head and neck, liver or kidney cancer. This specimen consisted of CD4+ or CD8+ T cells sorted from blood, obtained in a trial of the OX40 agonist ivuxolimab. This receptor chain uses TRBV20-1 and TRBJ1-1; the D gene assignment is ambiguous. The DNA sequence is given as TGCAGTGCTGGTCGGGAAGCTTTCTTT. This yields the protein CSAGREAFF.